Each of the 26 T cell receptor beta chains below was sequenced from the same sample in a study of blood T cells in healthy people across ages. Sample-barcoded 5' priming and a J-beta primer mix drove a second PCR of about 7 to 11 cycles. TCRdb re-derived calls from the 5' RACE reads in MiXCR, one entry per CDR3 protein. The sample lists around 710,000 distinct CDR3 sequences, around 46% occurring once. Sequenced input: blood. These receptors all come from a woman in her fifties or sixties in good health.

The CDR3 is CASSPGSENEQFF. CDR3 in DNA: TGTGCCAGCAGCCCGGGGAGCGAAAATGAGCAGTTCTTC. The chain is built from TRBV7-8 and TRBJ2-1, with D maybe TRBD2 (5 bases). Per the germline V gene, CDR1 is SGHVS and CDR2 is FQNEAQ. Trimming removed 5 bases at V and 7 bases at J, with 12 bases between. The CDR3 is made up of 13 amino acids.

The chain has TRBV12-3 or TRBV12-4 and TRBJ1-4, with 8 nucleotides matching TRBD1. The CDR3 extends over 14 amino acids. Losses at the gene ends were 8 bases for V and 3 bases for J; bases not matched to a gene: 5. DNA for the CDR3: TGTGCCAGCGCAGGGGGCGCGGCTAATGAAAAACTGTTTTTT. Amino acids: CASAGGAANEKLFF.

This clonotype turned up a few times. The chain employs TRBV11-2 and TRBJ2-1; 13 bases map to TRBD2. The CDR3 consists of 21 residues. Germline CDR1 SGHAT, CDR2 FQNNGV. V was pared by 2 bases and J by 7 bases, with 20 bases of the junction left unmatched. This CDR3 reads CASSLPGRGRVRGLAGNEQFF. In nucleotides, the CDR3 is TGTGCCAGCAGCTTACCCGGGCGGGGACGGGTTCGGGGACTAGCGGGAAATGAGCAGTTCTTC.

The chain combines TRBV3-1 with TRBJ1-6; unclear D gene. Trimming cost V 5 bases and J 7 bases, with 12 bases left between them. Looked up from germline, CDR1 is LGHDT and CDR2 is YNNKEL (reference sequence). The CDR3 runs 14 residues. As DNA, the CDR3 is TGTGCCAGCAGCACCACAAGGGAGAATTCACCCCTCCACTTT. Its protein is CASSTTRENSPLHF.

This chain uses TRBV28 with TRBJ2-7; D remains unclear. CDR1 and CDR2 (germline): MDHEN, SYDVKM. Trimming took 6 bases from V and 3 from J, leaving 15 bases between them. The CDR3 runs to 14 residues. CDR3 protein: CASSPTRYGYEQYF. In DNA, the CDR3 is TGTGCCAGCAGCCCTACAAGATATGGCTACGAGCAGTACTTC.

The chain combines TRBV10-3 with TRBJ2-1; possibly TRBD2 for D (6 bases). The V gene's germline CDR1 is ENHRY and CDR2 SYGVKD. This CDR3 is built from 16 residues. Trimming pared 6 bases from V and 8 bases from J, leaving 23 bases between. CDR3 DNA: TGTGCCATCAGACCCCCCTGGCGGGAATTTGTGGATGAGCAGTTCTTC. Protein product: CAIRPPWREFVDEQFF.

This clonotype was recorded a few times. The J gene is TRBJ1-1, the V gene TRBV7-3, with TRBD1 as a possible D gene (5 bases). This CDR3 is 13 amino acids long. V dropped 4 bases and J dropped 6 bases, with 12 bases sitting between them. Germline loops: CDR1 SGHTA, CDR2 FQGTGA. This CDR3 reads CASSSNQGSEAFF. CDR3 bases: TGTGCCAGCAGCTCCAATCAGGGCTCTGAAGCTTTCTTT.

This clonotype was seen repeatedly, ten times or more. This chain uses TRBV9 with TRBJ2-7, with 7 bases lining up with TRBD1. The CDR3 sequence is 15 residues long. V lost 0 bases, J lost 3 bases, and 6 bases stayed unmatched. The germline gives CDR1 SGDLS, CDR2 YYNGEE. CDR3 sequence reads: CASSVDTGEIYEQYF. The CDR3 DNA reads TGTGCCAGCAGCGTAGATACAGGGGAAATCTACGAGCAGTACTTC.

V gene TRBV5-1 combines with J gene TRBJ2-1, with D tentatively TRBD2 (5 bases). The V and J ends lost 4 bases and 8 bases respectively, with 13 bases between them. CDR3 length equals 13 residues. Germline CDR1 is SGHRS and CDR2 is YFSETQ. The CDR3 reads CASSNEGVYEQFF. CDR3 nucleotides: TGCGCCAGCAGCAATGAGGGAGTATATGAGCAGTTCTTC.

The sample holds a few counts of this clonotype. V and J are TRBV9 and TRBJ2-3; 8 bases agree with TRBD2. The CDR3 totals 16 residues. Unmatched junction bases numbered 4, after V lost 1 base and J lost 0 bases. Germline-derived CDR1 and CDR2 are SGDLS and YYNGEE. The CDR3 loop is CASSVSSGVSTDTQYF. In DNA, the CDR3 is TGTGCCAGCAGCGTAAGTAGCGGGGTTAGCACAGATACGCAGTATTTT.

The rearrangement uses TRBV20-1 and TRBJ2-1; TRBD2 aligns across 8 bases. With 4 bases clipped from V and 10 bases from J, the junction kept 12 bases outside the gene matches. This CDR3 contains 14 residues. Germline-derived CDR1 and CDR2 are DFQATT and SNEGSKA (reference sequence). This CDR3 reads CSAKTGTRIGEQFF. The CDR3 DNA reads TGCAGTGCTAAAACCGGGACTAGAATTGGGGAGCAGTTCTTC.

This clonotype was seen more than once but under ten times. The V gene is TRBV27, the J gene TRBJ2-7; D perhaps matches TRBD2 (6 bases). Germline V gene lookup returns CDR1 MNHEY and CDR2 SMNVEV (reference sequence). V dropped 3 bases and J dropped 3 bases, with 15 bases sitting between them. The CDR3 is 15 residues long. The CDR3 loop reads CASSLGGGGYYEQYF. The CDR3 DNA reads TGTGCCAGCAGTTTGGGTGGAGGAGGGTACTACGAGCAGTACTTC.

This chain links TRBV6-2 or TRBV6-3 with TRBJ2-1, with no clear D. The V end lost 4 bases, the J end lost 4 bases, and 8 bases lay between the germline ends. The length of the CDR3 is 13 residues. Germline loops: CDR1 MNHEY, CDR2 SVGEGT. CDR3 DNA: TGTGCCAGCAGTTTGTTCTCTTACAATGAGCAGTTCTTC. Translation gives CASSLFSYNEQFF.

CDR3 residues: CASGRLADAYEQYF. In DNA, the CDR3 is TGTGCCAGCGGGAGGTTAGCGGATGCCTACGAGCAGTACTTC. The chain carries TRBV2 and TRBJ2-4; D possibly corresponds to TRBD2 (6 bases). The J call could be wrong; TRBJ2-7 is a better fit for the DNA end. This CDR3 has 14 residues. The germline V gene encodes CDR1 SNHLY and CDR2 FYNNEI.

In its sample, this clonotype was seen many times. The V and J genes are TRBV4-3 and TRBJ2-5, with D maybe TRBD1 (5 bases). V was shortened by 2 bases and J by 5 bases, with 9 bases between the two germline ends. Germline CDR1 LGHNA, CDR2 YSLEER. This CDR3 region has 13 residues. Here the CDR3 reads CASSQQGGETQYF. The DNA of the CDR3 is TGCGCCAGCAGCCAACAGGGTGGTGAGACCCAGTACTTC.

This clonotype was counted only a few times. CDR3 amino acids: CSTVGGRKFTSTDTQYF. CDR3 nucleotide sequence: TGCAGTACAGTAGGGGGGCGAAAGTTTACTAGCACAGATACGCAGTATTTT. J is TRBJ2-3 and V is TRBV20-1, with D perhaps given as TRBD1 or TRBD2 (6 bases each). The CDR3 extends over 17 amino acids. Per the germline V gene, CDR1 is DFQATT and CDR2 is SNEGSKA (reference sequence). V dropped 8 bases and J dropped 0 bases, with 24 bases sitting between them.

This chain uses TRBV5-8 with TRBJ1-3; unclear D gene. CDR3 length: 15 amino acids. Trimming took off 2 bases at V and 0 bases at J, with 9 bases between the two ends. Germline V lookup: CDR1 SGHTS, CDR2 YDEGEE. The CDR3 is CASSLGPHSGNTIYF. The CDR3 DNA is TGTGCCAGCAGCTTAGGGCCGCACTCTGGAAACACCATATATTTT.

The chain recombines TRBV9 with TRBJ2-3, with 9 bases lining up with TRBD2. Germline V lookup: CDR1 SGDLS, CDR2 YYNGEE. The CDR3 has 17 amino acids. With V trimmed by 1 base and J by 5 bases, 11 bases remained unmatched. Here the CDR3 DNA reads TGTGCCAGCAGCGTACCTGGCGGGGGGGCAGTGGAAGATACGCAGTATTTT. Translation: CASSVPGGGAVEDTQYF.

The rearrangement uses TRBV20-1 and TRBJ1-2; 10 bases fit TRBD1. This CDR3 has 16 amino acids. Looked up from germline, CDR1 is DFQATT and CDR2 is SNEGSKA (reference sequence). J gave up 1 base and V 6 bases, and 11 bases lay outside the gene matches. The CDR3 loop is CSAMGQGTLSNYGYTF. In DNA form, the CDR3 reads TGCAGTGCAATGGGACAGGGGACGTTAAGTAACTATGGCTACACCTTC.

Comments on this clonotype: A much larger clone differs by one base, so this may be a read error. The V call is TRBV9, the J call TRBJ2-7; 8 bases map to TRBD2. This CDR3 is built from 18 residues. Germline values: CDR1 SGDLS, CDR2 YYNGEE. J lost 7 bases, V lost 0 bases, and 18 bases had no gene match. In nucleotides, the CDR3 is TGTGCCAGCAGCGTAGAAGTGGGTAGCGGGACCTCCTACAATGAGCAGTACTTC. This translates into CASSVEVGSGTSYNEQYF. The full variable domain, its missing parts supplied by reference TRBV9 and TRBJ2-7, is DSGVTQTPKHLITATGQRVTLRCSPRSGDLSVYWYQQSLDQGLQFLIQYYNGEERAKGNILERFSAQQFPDLHSELNLSSLELGDSALYFCASSVEVGSGTSYNEQYFGPGTRLTVT.

The V and J genes are TRBV12-5 and TRBJ2-1, with TRBD2 matching 11 bases. With 4 bases clipped from V and 7 bases from J, the junction kept 6 bases outside the gene matches. Germline CDR1 reads LGHNT; CDR2 reads FRNRAP. The CDR3 has 15 amino acids. In DNA, the CDR3 is TGTGCTAGTGGTTATAGCGGGAGGGGGGGGAATGAGCAGTTCTTC. Amino acid sequence: CASGYSGRGGNEQFF.

Concerning this clonotype: A much larger clone differs from this one at a single base, so this may be a read error. The chain joins TRBV11-2 to TRBJ2-5; 9 bases line up with TRBD1. The J call may be in error: the DNA end matches TRBJ2-7 better. The germline V gene encodes CDR1 SGHAT and CDR2 FQNNGV. The CDR3 contains 13 residues. CDR3 amino acids: CASSWDRAHEQYF. The DNA for the CDR3 is TGTGCCAGCAGCTGGGACAGGGCCCACGAGCAGTACTTC.

V is TRBV5-1 and J is TRBJ2-2, with D tentatively TRBD1 (6 bases). V was shortened by 4 bases and J by 1 base, with 17 bases between the two germline ends. The CDR3 extends over 17 amino acids. Germline assignment: CDR1 SGHRS and CDR2 YFSETQ. CDR3 amino acids: CASSGGSRGRNTGELFF. DNA of the CDR3: TGCGCCAGCAGCGGAGGTAGCAGGGGCAGGAACACCGGGGAGCTGTTTTTT.

Concerning this clonotype: A read error may be the cause here, since a much bigger clone is one base away. The chain carries TRBV10-3 and TRBJ2-7; perhaps TRBD2 as D (6 bases). The CDR3 totals 11 residues. CDR1 is ENHRY, CDR2 SYGVKD, per germline. Trimming removed 4 bases from V and 5 bases from J, with 6 bases in between. The CDR3 region is CAISGGDEQYF. DNA of the CDR3: TGTGCCATCAGTGGGGGGGACGAGCAGTACTTC.

This clonotype has more than one count but fewer than ten. The rearrangement links TRBV20-1 to TRBJ2-7, with 9 bases identical to TRBD1. Germline CDR1 reads DFQATT; CDR2 reads SNEGSKA (reference sequence). V gave up 6 bases and J gave up 3 bases; unmatched junction bases: 12. The CDR3 runs to 15 residues. The CDR3 reads CSAKDPGQGLYEQYF. The CDR3 DNA sequence: TGCAGTGCAAAGGACCCGGGACAGGGCCTCTACGAGCAGTACTTC.

The rearrangement links TRBV6-1 to TRBJ2-6, with 9 bases fitting TRBD1. The CDR3 length is 15 residues. The J segment lost 7 bases and the V segment lost 5 bases, leaving 6 bases of the junction unmatched. The germline V gene encodes CDR1 MNHNS and CDR2 SASEGT. This CDR3 reads CASSIQGAQANVLTF. The CDR3, as DNA: TGTGCCAGCAGTATACAGGGGGCACAAGCCAACGTCCTGACTTTC.